Reported below is one TCR beta chain. The sample originates from a study of blood T cell repertoires in COVID-19. The CDR3 loop spans 11 amino acids. V gave up 7 bases and J gave up 8 bases; unmatched junction bases: 4. The germline V gene encodes CDR1 SNHLY and CDR2 FYNNEI. Sequenced by immunoSEQ multiplex PCR; TCRdb stores in-frame clones only, minus some. The sample carries some 150,000 clones, 70% to 85% recorded once. Specimen: peripheral blood. The chain has TRBV2 and TRBJ1-2; 7 bases are a match to TRBD1. This sequence was found in a human donor in a cohort sampled during active COVID-19. This chain's CDR3 is CASTRQGGYTF. Here the CDR3 DNA reads TGTGCCAGCACCCGACAGGGAGGCTACACCTTC.